This T cell receptor (beta chain) is from a study of cytomegalovirus exposure and HLA in healthy donors. Study in general: An earlier analysis found 110 million or so unique TCR beta sequences from 200 million or so T cells. Of some 400 genotyped donors, roughly 76% grouped in the Caucasian-associated ancestry cluster.

Primers: 60 Vbeta forward and 13 Jbeta reverse. Measured with immunoSEQ multiplex PCR; TCRdb has only the in-frame clones, and not every one. The sample includes 150,000 to 200,000 clones, around three quarters of them seen just once. J was trimmed by 5 bases and V by 8 bases; bases with no gene match: 3. The germline V gene encodes CDR1 SGHAT and CDR2 FQNNGV. The CDR3 runs to 13 residues. The sequenced sample consisted of PBMCs. J is TRBJ2-1 and V is TRBV11-2; 10 nucleotides agree with TRBD2. The TCR comes from a woman aged 50 to 60 in good health and CMV-seronegative. CDR3 sequence (DNA): TGTGCCAGCGCAGCGGGAGGGCACAATGAGCAGTTCTTC. Translating gives CASAAGGHNEQFF.